The TCR beta chain under discussion was sequenced for a study of tumor-infiltrating lymphocytes in oesophageal squamous cell carcinoma. V gave up 0 bases and J gave up 7 bases, with 6 bases separating them. This CDR3 comprises 13 residues. Germline CDR1 SNHLY, CDR2 FYNNEI. TCRdb reprocessed the PCR reads via MiXCR and lists one record per CDR3 protein. The table records fewer than 20,000 distinct CDR3 sequences, around 41% of them present only once. This chain links TRBV2 with TRBJ1-4; D call uncertain. The clonotype originates from a male donor with esophageal squamous cell carcinoma. Sequencing was performed on normal esophageal tissue next to the tumor. This CDR3 reads CASSEARGEKLFF. The CDR3 coding sequence is TGTGCCAGCAGTGAAGCGCGGGGTGAAAAACTGTTTTTT.